The 7 T cell receptor beta chains given below trace back to one sample, sequenced in a study of T-cell reconstitution after alpha-beta-depleted transplantation in children. Unique molecular identifiers featured in how the TCRbeta library was prepared. One entry per CDR3 protein results from TCRdb running MiXCR on the PCR reads. The data contain about 900,000 distinct CDR3 sequences, around 30% of them singletons. This material consisted of PBMCs, mostly from graft donor cells, taken 360 days after TCRalphabeta/CD19-depleted stem cell transplant. All receptors come from a boy younger than two who had a stem cell transplant for SCID, so the T cells may come from the graft donor.

This rearrangement joins TRBV4-1 to TRBJ2-5; 9 bases are shared with TRBD2. V dropped 3 bases and J dropped 5; count of bases not matched to a gene: 10. The CDR3 contains 16 residues. The germline CDR1 and CDR2 sequences are MGHRA and YSYEKL. The CDR3 loop reads CASSQSERGAVETQYF. The CDR3 nucleotides are TGCGCCAGCAGCCAGAGTGAGCGGGGGGCGGTGGAGACCCAGTACTTC.

This clonotype was observed a handful of times. This chain links TRBV25-1 with TRBJ1-4; no clear D. Germline V gene lookup returns CDR1 MGHDK and CDR2 SYGVNS. The CDR3 sequence is 16 residues long. The V and J ends lost 1 base and 4 bases respectively, with 13 bases between them. The DNA of the CDR3 is TGTGCCAGCAGTGAATTGAGGGTCCGGGGTAATGAAAAACTGTTTTTT. Its translation is CASSELRVRGNEKLFF. The whole variable domain, filled in from reference TRBV25-1 and TRBJ1-4, reads EADIYQTPRYLVIGTGKKITLECSQTMGHDKMYWYQQDPGMELHLIHYSYGVNSTEKGDLSSESTVSRIRTEHFPLTLESARPSHTSQYLCASSELRVRGNEKLFFGSGTQLSVL.

This clonotype was counted only a few times. The rearrangement uses TRBV6-5 and TRBJ1-2, with unresolved D. Germline V lookup: CDR1 MNHEY, CDR2 SVGAGI. CDR3 length: 11 residues. The V gene lost 8 bases and the J gene lost 2 bases, with 6 bases spanning the gap. CDR3 residues: CASGGNYGYTF. The CDR3 DNA reads as TGTGCCAGCGGCGGGAACTATGGCTACACCTTC.

This clonotype has more than one count but fewer than ten. The rearrangement uses TRBV5-1 and TRBJ1-6; TRBD1 is a possible D gene (6 bases). The V gene lost 3 bases and the J gene lost 10 bases, with 11 bases spanning the gap. CDR1 SGHRS and CDR2 YFSETQ come from the germline V gene. CDR3 length equals 13 residues. CDR3 region: CASSYDRLSPLHF. The CDR3 DNA reads as TGCGCCAGCAGCTACGACAGGTTGTCACCCCTCCACTTT.

This clonotype was observed a single time. This sequence joins TRBV3-1 and TRBJ2-7; 8 bases are a match to TRBD1. Trimming took 7 bases from V and 2 from J; bases not matched to a gene: 16. From germline, CDR1 is LGHDT and CDR2 YNNKEL (reference sequence). There are 17 residues in the CDR3. For the CDR3, the DNA is TGTGCCAGCACCCCGACCTGGACAGGGTGGTTCGCCTACGAGCAGTACTTC. Translated, it gives CASTPTWTGWFAYEQYF.

The chain recombines TRBV24-1 with TRBJ2-1; D call uncertain. CDR1 and CDR2 (germline): KGHDR, SFDVKD. V lost 5 bases and J lost 7, with 8 bases in between. This CDR3 region has 12 residues. In DNA form, the CDR3 reads TGTGCCACCAGTGTTCGGCCGAATGAGCAGTTCTTC. As protein: CATSVRPNEQFF.

This chain joins TRBV7-2 and TRBJ2-2, with D perhaps given as TRBD1 or TRBD2 (5 bases each). Germline loops: CDR1 SGHTA, CDR2 FQGNSA. Trimming removed 5 bases at V and 3 bases at J, with 16 bases between. The CDR3 runs to 16 residues. The DNA of the CDR3 is TGTGCCAGCAGCCTAACGGGACGGATACACACCGGGGAGCTGTTTTTT. Translating gives CASSLTGRIHTGELFF.